The 30 T cell receptor beta chains given below trace back to one sample, sequenced in a study of vaccination effects on CD4 cells after COVID-19. Clones were read by immunoSEQ multiplex PCR, and TCRdb kept only the in-frame ones, dropping some. The table shows tens of thousands of clones, with about four fifths occurring only once. No cognate antigen is known for these TCRs. ViraFEST used viral peptide pools to expand antigen-specific CD4+ T cells before sequencing. Investigators separated out CD4+ T cells once approximately 10 days of culture had passed. Either the BNT162b2 or mRNA-1273 vaccine was given to participants in two doses. The source material was CD4+ T cells from PBMCs cultured with SARS-CoV-2 spike peptides, sampled after COVID-19 vaccination. The source is a human donor who received a COVID-19 vaccine. Some clones in this sample may be carry-over from other donors' samples.

This chain joins TRBV7-3 and TRBJ1-3; D remains unclear. CDR3 length: 15 amino acids. Per the germline V gene, CDR1 is SGHTA and CDR2 is FQGTGA. The V and J ends lost 0 bases and 3 bases respectively, with 9 bases between them. In DNA form, the CDR3 reads TGTGCCAGCAGCTTAACGGGTTCTTATGGAAACACCATATATTTT. Translation gives CASSLTGSYGNTIYF.

The chain joins TRBV5-1 to TRBJ2-5; possible D gene TRBD2, 5 bases. The V and J ends lost 0 bases and 1 base respectively, with 16 bases between them. The CDR3 length is 17 residues. Germline-derived CDR1 and CDR2 are SGHRS and YFSETQ. In DNA, the CDR3 is TGCGCCAGCAGCTTGGGGCCCCCCATGGCGGGCCAAGAGACCCAGTACTTC. It specifies CASSLGPPMAGQETQYF.

This clone was counted a single time. The chain combines TRBV6-2 or TRBV6-3 with TRBJ1-2; no clear D gene. CDR3 length: 17 residues. Germline V gene data show CDR1 as MNHEY and CDR2 as SVGEGT. Trimming removed 4 bases from V and 7 bases from J, with 25 bases in between. CDR3 region: CASSSIPGITRGSGYTF. The CDR3 nucleotides are TGTGCCAGCAGTTCCATACCGGGGATTACCCGTGGCTCTGGCTACACCTTC.

This rearrangement joins TRBV6-4 to TRBJ1-1, with 7 bases identical to TRBD1. V shed 6 bases, J shed 2 bases, and the junction held 6 bases outside the gene matches. The germline gives CDR1 MRHNA, CDR2 SNTAGT. The CDR3 has 14 amino acids. The CDR3 DNA reads TGTGCCAGCAGACCGGACAGGACAAACACTGAAGCTTTCTTT. Amino acid sequence: CASRPDRTNTEAFF.

The rearrangement uses TRBV30 and TRBJ1-2; 7 nucleotides match TRBD1. This CDR3 has 13 residues. CDR1 is GTSNPN, CDR2 SVGIG, per germline (reference sequence). The trim removed 3 bases at V and 8 bases at J, leaving 9 bases unmatched. The CDR3 coding sequence is TGTGCCTGGAGGAAGGGGGCAGGCGCGGGCTACACCTTC. This codes for CAWRKGAGAGYTF.

J is TRBJ1-2 and V is TRBV4-1, with a tentative D call TRBD1 (5 bases). Germline CDR1 is MGHRA and CDR2 is YSYEKL. The germline V and J ends were trimmed by 2 bases and 0 bases, with 13 bases remaining between them. This CDR3 comprises 16 residues. In DNA form, the CDR3 reads TGCGCCAGCAGCCAAACGGGACTACGGTCTAACTATGGCTACACCTTC. Its protein is CASSQTGLRSNYGYTF.

The chain has TRBV5-8 and TRBJ1-5; D gene unclear. This CDR3 has 14 residues. The V end lost 1 base, the J end lost 0 bases, and 5 bases lay between the germline ends. Germline V CDR1 and CDR2: SGHTS, YDEGEE. In DNA, the CDR3 is TGTGCCAGCAGCTTGTCACTTAGCAATCAGCCCCAGCATTTT. Protein: CASSLSLSNQPQHF.

CDR3 protein: CASSLTTGSYNEQFF. CDR3 nucleotide sequence: TGTGCCAGCAGCTTAACGACGGGGTCCTACAATGAGCAGTTCTTC. The chain carries TRBV7-2 and TRBJ2-1, with D possibly being TRBD2 (5 bases). Per the germline V gene, CDR1 is SGHTA and CDR2 is FQGNSA. V was cut by 2 bases and J by 1 base, with 9 bases left in between. The CDR3 totals 15 residues.

The chain has TRBV6-5 and TRBJ1-6, with D possibly TRBD1 on 5 matching bases. V was shortened by 5 bases and J by 10 bases, with 15 bases between the two germline ends. Germline V gives CDR1 MNHEY, CDR2 SVGAGI. The CDR3 has 14 residues. CDR3 region: CASSLSTGVSPLHF. In nucleotides, the CDR3 is TGTGCCAGCAGTCTTTCTACAGGTGTGTCACCCCTCCACTTT.

The chain carries TRBV6-5 and TRBJ1-1, with D possibly matching TRBD1 (6 bases). This CDR3 has 14 residues. CDR1 MNHEY and CDR2 SVGAGI come from the germline V gene. Trimming removed 6 bases from V and 4 bases from J, with 15 bases in between. CDR3 in DNA: TGTGCCAGCAGAACTTCAGGGGACGCCACTGAAGCTTTCTTT. Its protein is CASRTSGDATEAFF.

The chain joins TRBV5-6 to TRBJ1-3, with D maybe TRBD1 (5 bases). The V end was cut by 0 bases, the J end by 4 bases, with 8 bases between. CDR1 and CDR2 from the germline V gene are SGHDT and YYEEEE. The CDR3 is made up of 14 amino acids. CDR3 protein: CASSLARGGNTIYF. CDR3 bases: TGTGCCAGCAGCTTGGCTAGGGGCGGAAACACCATATATTTT.

This clone occurred once. The J gene is TRBJ1-1, the V gene TRBV7-9; tentative D call: TRBD1 (6 bases). The ends were cut back, 7 bases at V and 0 bases at J, with 12 bases in the middle. Germline loops: CDR1 SEHNR, CDR2 FQNEAQ (reference sequence). This CDR3 is 14 amino acids long. The CDR3 sequence is CASNKQGLNTEAFF. The CDR3 DNA follows: TGTGCCAGCAACAAACAGGGTTTGAACACTGAAGCTTTCTTT.

This clone occurred once. The J gene is TRBJ2-5, the V gene TRBV12-3 or TRBV12-4, with a possible D match to TRBD1 (6 bases). This CDR3 is 13 amino acids long. Trimming left V 3 bases short and J 7 bases short, with 12 bases between. Written as DNA, the CDR3 is TGTGCCAGCAGTTTGGTAGGGGGTCGGACCCAGTACTTC. Translation gives CASSLVGGRTQYF.

The V and J genes are TRBV7-8 and TRBJ1-2; perhaps TRBD1 as D (5 bases). CDR1 is SGHVS, CDR2 FQNEAQ, per germline. The CDR3 covers 13 residues. Trimming removed 5 bases from V and 9 bases from J, with 16 bases in between. CDR3 bases: TGTGCCAGCAGCGGCGGGACGGGCCGGAGCTACACCTTC. It encodes CASSGGTGRSYTF. The whole variable domain, filled in from reference TRBV7-8 and TRBJ1-2, reads GAGVSQSPRYKVAKRGQDVALRCDPISGHVSLFWYQQALGQGPEFLTYFQNEAQLDKSGLPSDRFFAERPEGSVSTLKIQRTQQEDSAVYLCASSGGTGRSYTFGSGTRLTVV.

This rearrangement joins TRBV27 to TRBJ1-5; TRBD1 agrees at 8 bases. Looked up from germline, CDR1 is MNHEY and CDR2 is SMNVEV (reference sequence). V lost 0 bases and J lost 10; bases outside the gene matches: 5. CDR3 length: 14 amino acids. The CDR3 spells CASSLSGQGVPQHF. The CDR3 DNA reads TGTGCCAGCAGTTTATCTGGACAGGGAGTACCCCAGCATTTT.

V and J are TRBV3-1 (or the pseudogene TRBV3-2) and TRBJ2-3, with D possibly TRBD2 on 5 matching bases. Trimming pared 4 bases from V and 3 bases from J, leaving 8 bases between. The germline V gene encodes CDR1 LGHDT and CDR2 YNNKEL (reference sequence). CDR3 length: 13 residues. The DNA of the CDR3 is TGTGCCAGCAGCCCGCCGGGGACAGATACGCAGTATTTT. Translating gives CASSPPGTDTQYF.

This sequence joins TRBV27 and TRBJ2-7, with a tentative D call TRBD2 (6 bases). The germline V gene encodes CDR1 MNHEY and CDR2 SMNVEV (reference sequence). The CDR3 has 13 residues. Between the trimmed V and J ends, which lost 6 bases and 3 bases, there was a span of 12 bases. The CDR3 sequence is CASRGGPNYEQYV. The CDR3 nucleotides are TGTGCCAGCAGGGGGGGACCGAACTACGAGCAGTACGTC.

A single count supports this clone. The CDR3 DNA sequence: TGTGCCAGCAGTTACGGTGGGAGCACTGAAGCTTTCTTT. Its translation: CASSYGGSTEAFF. This chain joins TRBV12-3 or TRBV12-4 and TRBJ1-1; no definite D call. The germline V and J ends were trimmed by 4 bases and 4 bases, with 10 bases remaining between them. The CDR3 is 13 amino acids.

The V call is TRBV20-1, the J call TRBJ1-3; TRBD1 is a possible D gene (6 bases). V lost 6 bases, J lost 10 bases, and 13 bases lay in between. Germline CDR1 is DFQATT and CDR2 is SNEGSKA (reference sequence). The length of the CDR3 is 11 residues. CDR3 DNA sequence: TGCAGTGCCGGAGGCAGGGGAACCATATATTTT. Translation gives CSAGGRGTIYF.

This chain uses TRBV28 with TRBJ2-5, with D hard to call. The V gene lost 7 bases and the J gene lost 4 bases, with 16 bases spanning the gap. The CDR3 is made up of 14 amino acids. Per the germline V gene, CDR1 is MDHEN and CDR2 is SYDVKM. In DNA form, the CDR3 reads TGTGCCAGCACTAGTGGTGGGAAGAGAGAGACCCAGTACTTC. Its protein product is CASTSGGKRETQYF.

The chain joins TRBV5-1 to TRBJ2-1; TRBD1 matches at 9 bases. Germline V gene sequence: CDR1 SGHRS, CDR2 YFSETQ. Trimming at V came to 0 bases and at J to 8 bases, leaving 6 bases not matched to a gene. The CDR3 runs 15 residues. Here the CDR3 DNA reads TGCGCCAGCAGCTTGGGGGACAGGGAGCGGGATGAGCAGTTCTTC. Residues: CASSLGDRERDEQFF. The full variable domain, its missing parts supplied by reference TRBV5-1 and TRBJ2-1, is KAGVTQTPRYLIKTRGQQVTLSCSPISGHRSVSWYQQTPGQGLQFLFEYFSETQRNKGNFPGRFSGRQFSNSRSEMNVSTLELGDSALYLCASSLGDRERDEQFFGPGTRLTVL.

V usage is TRBV5-6 and J usage is TRBJ2-3; D perhaps matches TRBD1 (8 bases). The germline CDR1 and CDR2 sequences are SGHDT and YYEEEE. V was shortened by 4 bases and J by 3 bases, with 18 bases between the two germline ends. CDR3 length equals 16 residues. DNA for the CDR3: TGTGCCAGCAGCACAGGGGGAGCGGGGTCGACAGATACGCAGTATTTT. Protein: CASSTGGAGSTDTQYF.

This clone was counted once. V gene TRBV6-1 combines with J gene TRBJ2-3; the match to TRBD1 covers 10 bases. This CDR3 contains 16 residues. The germline V gene has CDR1 MNHNS and CDR2 SASEGT. V lost 2 bases to trimming and J lost 4 bases; unmatched junction nucleotides: 6. Written as DNA, the CDR3 is TGTGCCAGCAGTGAAATGTGGGGGACAGGGGCAGATACGCAGTATTTT. Translating gives CASSEMWGTGADTQYF.

DNA of the CDR3: TGTGCCAGCAGTTACTATATAAACTATGGCTACACCTTC. It encodes CASSYYINYGYTF. The chain recombines TRBV6-5 with TRBJ1-2; D not resolved. The CDR3 extends over 13 amino acids. Deletions cut 1 base from V and 2 bases from J, with 5 bases between. Germline values: CDR1 MNHEY, CDR2 SVGAGI.

This chain connects TRBV18 to TRBJ1-1; D remains unclear. Germline CDR1 is KGHSH and CDR2 is LQKENI. Trimming left V 6 bases short and J 4 bases short, with 15 bases between. The CDR3 is 14 residues long. The CDR3 here is CASSPTDGFTEAFF. The CDR3 DNA reads as TGTGCCAGCTCCCCTACCGACGGCTTCACTGAAGCTTTCTTT.

The chain employs TRBV7-9 and TRBJ1-1; D gene uncertain. V lost 0 bases to trimming and J lost 7 bases, with 9 bases between them. Germline lookup yields CDR1 SEHNR and CDR2 FQNEAQ (reference sequence). The CDR3 length is 13 residues. The CDR3 here is CASSLAPGDEAFF. The CDR3 DNA sequence: TGTGCCAGCAGCTTAGCGCCTGGGGATGAAGCTTTCTTT.

This clone was recorded a few times. The chain combines TRBV6-5 with TRBJ1-2; TRBD1 might be the D (5 bases). From germline, CDR1 is MNHEY and CDR2 SVGAGI. The CDR3 loop spans 14 amino acids. V lost 7 bases and J 4 bases, leaving 16 bases between the germline ends. CDR3 sequence: CASTGTPGLYGYTF. In nucleotides, the CDR3 is TGTGCCAGCACCGGTACTCCGGGACTCTATGGCTACACCTTC.

The chain recombines TRBV6-5 with TRBJ1-3; D is perhaps TRBD1 (6 bases). Germline CDR1 reads MNHEY; CDR2 reads SVGAGI. The CDR3 has 15 residues. The ends were cut back, 11 bases at V and 0 bases at J, with 17 bases in the middle. Here the CDR3 DNA reads TGTGCCGCACGTCGACAGGCGAGCTCTGGAAACACCATATATTTT. Its translation: CAARRQASSGNTIYF.

This chain uses TRBV6-5 with TRBJ2-5; the D is unclear. V was clipped by 0 bases and J by 7 bases, with 18 bases between them. Germline-derived CDR1 and CDR2 are MNHEY and SVGAGI. The CDR3 length is 16 residues. Here the CDR3 DNA reads TGTGCCAGCAGTTACTCGGCTCTTGATGTCCCAGGGACCCAGTACTTC. Its protein is CASSYSALDVPGTQYF.

This chain's CDR3 is CASRLNRATEAFF. DNA for the CDR3: TGTGCCAGCAGGTTGAACAGGGCCACTGAAGCTTTCTTT. The chain combines TRBV2 with TRBJ1-1; tentatively, D is TRBD1 (6 bases). Germline values: CDR1 SNHLY, CDR2 FYNNEI. Trimming took 6 bases from V and 4 from J, leaving 12 bases between them. This CDR3 has 13 amino acids.